The 10 T cell receptor beta chains listed next were all sequenced from one sample in a study of T cells after yellow fever vaccination. In TCRdb, the 5' RACE reads were re-called with MiXCR into one record per CDR3 protein. Of under 95,000 distinct CDR3 sequences in the sample, under 9.5% are singletons; the top ten hold over 25%. The material sequenced was CD8+ T cells sorted from PBMCs, taken 9 to 11 days after the first yellow fever vaccination. The origin of the receptors is a man younger than 35 who received the YFV17D yellow fever vaccine.

This clonotype was counted ten times or more. V is TRBV12-3 or TRBV12-4 and J is TRBJ2-3, with 7 nucleotides matching TRBD1. V gave up 6 bases and J gave up 0 bases; unmatched junction bases: 15. The CDR3 contains 18 residues. The CDR3 loop is CASRQEEVGTASTDTQYF. CDR3 DNA: TGTGCCAGCAGACAGGAAGAGGTCGGGACAGCTAGCACAGATACGCAGTATTTT.

This clonotype showed up just a few times. The chain has TRBV7-2 and TRBJ2-2, with a weak D call TRBD2 (6 bases). This CDR3 has 13 residues. Trimming removed 3 bases from V and 6 bases from J, with 8 bases in between. Germline CDR1 reads SGHTA; CDR2 reads FQGNSA. CDR3 sequence (DNA): TGTGCCAGCAGCTTGTGGGGGGCCGGGGAGCTGTTTTTT. It translates to CASSLWGAGELFF.

This clonotype was seen repeatedly, ten times or more. V is TRBV7-6 and J is TRBJ2-1; 8 nucleotides agree with TRBD1. The length of the CDR3 is 17 residues. Germline assignment: CDR1 SGHVS and CDR2 FNYEAQ. V lost 4 bases, J lost 8 bases, and 16 bases stayed unmatched. The CDR3 region is CASSYFVSTGDRDEQFF. As DNA, the CDR3 is TGTGCCAGCAGCTACTTCGTATCGACAGGGGACCGGGATGAGCAGTTCTTC.

In its sample, this clonotype was seen many times. This sequence joins TRBV6-2 or TRBV6-3 and TRBJ2-2; no clear D. This CDR3 contains 14 residues. V was trimmed by 2 bases and J by 3 bases, leaving 7 bases between them. Germline CDR1 and CDR2: MNHEY and SVGEGT. CDR3 residues: CASSYNPHTGELFF. DNA for the CDR3: TGTGCCAGCAGTTACAACCCTCACACCGGGGAGCTGTTTTTT.

The chain links TRBV7-9 to TRBJ2-5; TRBD2 matches at 9 bases. This CDR3 region has 14 residues. The V gene's germline CDR1 is SEHNR and CDR2 FQNEAQ (reference sequence). With 5 bases clipped from V and 3 bases from J, the junction kept 4 bases outside the gene matches. This CDR3 is CASSPRTSEETQYF. Written as DNA, the CDR3 is TGTGCCAGCAGCCCACGGACTAGCGAAGAGACCCAGTACTTC.

In this sample, this clonotype turned up many times. This CDR3 is CSVGRSGGDYEQYF. The DNA for the CDR3 is TGCAGCGTCGGTCGATCCGGGGGGGATTACGAGCAGTACTTC. The chain employs TRBV29-1 and TRBJ2-7; 8 nucleotides align to TRBD2. The germline V gene encodes CDR1 SQVTM and CDR2 ANQGSEA. This CDR3 has 14 residues. Trimming took 6 bases from V and 4 from J; bases not matched to a gene: 11.

This clonotype came up once. This chain joins TRBV6-5 and TRBJ2-2; weak D call: TRBD1 (6 bases). Trimming took off 1 base at V and 5 bases at J, with 17 bases between the two ends. The CDR3 contains 17 residues. The germline V gene has CDR1 MNHEY and CDR2 SVGAGI. The CDR3 DNA sequence: TGTGCCAGCAGTTACTGCCGGGAAAGGGGGTGTACCGGGGAGCTGTTTTTT. Residues: CASSYCRERGCTGELFF.

This clonotype was seen many times. The V and J genes are TRBV7-9 and TRBJ2-1; TRBD1 matches 9 bases. CDR1 SEHNR and CDR2 FQNEAQ come from the germline V gene (reference sequence). After removal of 10 bases from V and 2 bases from J, the junction contained 12 bases not matched to a gene. The CDR3 loop spans 16 amino acids. The CDR3 loop is CATIKPGQGAYNEQFF. Here the CDR3 DNA reads TGTGCCACTATAAAACCGGGACAGGGCGCCTACAATGAGCAGTTCTTC. Full variable domain (remainder filled in from reference TRBV7-9 and TRBJ2-1): DTGVSQNPRHKITKRGQNVTFRCDPISEHNRLYWYRQTLGQGPEFLTYFQNEAQLEKSRLLSDRFSAERPKGSFSTLEIQRTEQGDSAMYLCATIKPGQGAYNEQFFGPGTRLTVL.

The chain carries TRBV19 and TRBJ2-3; D not certain. There are 12 residues in the CDR3. Germline lookup yields CDR1 LNHDA and CDR2 SQIVND (reference sequence). The V gene lost 7 bases and the J gene lost 4 bases, with 9 bases spanning the gap. CDR3 bases: TGTGCCAGTAATGGGGAATCAGATACGCAGTATTTT. Its protein is CASNGESDTQYF.

This clonotype was seen repeatedly, ten times or more. The gene calls are TRBV29-1 and TRBJ1-4; D is possibly TRBD1 (6 bases). Germline V gene sequence: CDR1 SQVTM, CDR2 ANQGSEA. There are 16 residues in the CDR3. V was pared by 5 bases and J by 0 bases, with 16 bases between. DNA for the CDR3: TGCAGCGTTTTTAGGGTTTCAGGGGCAACTAATGAAAAACTGTTTTTT. Translated: CSVFRVSGATNEKLFF.